The present TCR beta chain was sequenced within a study of PD-1 blockade in classical Hodgkin lymphoma. Study-level points and caveats: Patients who responded completely had about the same baseline diversity as newly diagnosed patients. Before treatment, TCR diversity in newly diagnosed patients was reportedly lower than in healthy donors.

Concerning this clone itself: Its antigen is unidentified.

Documented time point: cycle 4 day 1 (C4D1), after 6 weeks of nivolumab. Every patient experienced relapse after autologous stem cell transplantation, and brentuximab vedotin exposure varied. The protocol was immunoSEQ multiplex PCR, while the TCRdb copy is restricted to in-frame clones and leaves out a portion. The table records under 8,000 clones, 75% to 90% of them present only once. The V gene's germline CDR1 is LNHNV and CDR2 YYDKDF (reference sequence). This CDR3 region has 16 residues. Between the trimmed V and J ends, which lost 5 bases and 6 bases, there was a span of 21 bases. The source material was peripheral blood mononuclear cells (PBMCs), sampled before the fourth cycle of nivolumab. This sequence originates from a human donor with classical Hodgkin lymphoma. This rearrangement joins TRBV15 to TRBJ2-3, with D perhaps TRBD2 (6 bases). The CDR3 DNA follows: TGTGCCACCAGCCTGTTGAGGCGGGGAGCCTGGGATACGCAGTATTTT. Amino acids: CATSLLRRGAWDTQYF.